The T cell receptor (beta chain) described here comes from a study of Ad26.COV2.S vaccination and SARS-CoV-2 variants. Overall study: This donor came from the COV1001 trial of Ad26.COV2.S. Ad26.COV2.S, an intramuscular injection, was given once or twice 56 days apart. Study-level results: Once vaccination had occurred, spike-specific CD8+ and CD4+ T cell responses reportedly showed substantial breadth.

Only in-frame clones appear in the TCRdb table, and some are missing; sequencing was by immunoSEQ multiplex PCR. The sample lists hundreds of thousands of clones, approximately 90% occurring once. In the case of this clone: Its target is unknown.

The V segment lost 7 bases and the J segment 2 bases; nucleotides outside the gene matches: 4. Germline V lookup: CDR1 LNHDA, CDR2 SQIVND (reference sequence). CDR3 length: 14 amino acids. Treatment indicated: some 19 received Ad26.COV2.S at low or high dose, single or two shots; 5 received placebo; per-sample allocation not given. Repertoires come from day 63 after the first vaccine or placebo injection. An Ad26 vector was used to express Wuhan-strain SARS-CoV-2 spike as the vaccine. The rearrangement links TRBV19 to TRBJ2-2; 7 bases agree with TRBD1. This receptor was identified in a person aged 18-60 years who received the Ad26.COV2.S COVID-19 vaccine or a placebo. The material sequenced was peripheral blood, taken in a trial of Ad26.COV2.S vaccine versus placebo. The CDR3 DNA is TGTGCCAGTATACGACAGGGAAACACCGGGGAGCTGTTTTTT. Translated, it gives CASIRQGNTGELFF. Drawing the rest from reference TRBV19 and TRBJ2-2, the complete variable domain is DGGITQSPKYLFRKEGQNVTLSCEQNLNHDAMYWYRQDPGQGLRLIYYSQIVNDFQKGDIAEGYSVSREKKESFPLTVTSAQKNPTAFYLCASIRQGNTGELFFGEGSRLTVL.